This T cell receptor beta chain was observed in a study of cytomegalovirus exposure and HLA in healthy donors. A multiplex PCR was run with 60 Vbeta primers and 13 Jbeta primers. Repertoires were generated with immunoSEQ multiplex PCR, while TCRdb's copy carries only in-frame clones and drops some. The sample records 90,000 to 150,000 clones, around 79% being singletons. This CDR3 spans 15 amino acids. Germline CDR1 reads SGHNT; CDR2 reads YENEEA. Trimming cost V 4 bases and J 8 bases; bases outside gene matches: 7. The sample consisted of PBMCs. This receptor was taken from a woman between 25 and 40 years old in good health and CMV-seropositive. This rearrangement joins TRBV11-3 to TRBJ2-1; TRBD2 matches at 11 bases. The CDR3 DNA reads as TGTGCCAGCAGCTCTCTAGCGGGGGGCGTCTATGAGCAGTTCTTC. Its translation is CASSSLAGGVYEQFF.